One and the same sample provided the 6 T cell receptor beta chains below, sequenced in a study of identical twins. TCRdb processed the 5' RACE reads anew with MiXCR; each CDR3 protein has one entry. The table includes about 890,000 distinct CDR3 sequences, roughly an eighth detected once. The sample was also reused in another study, on yellow fever vaccine responses in identical twins.

Input material: PBMCs. The origin of the receptors is a young woman in good health.

The CDR3 nucleotides are TGTGCCAGCAACTTGGGGACAGGGCAGTACGAGCAGTACTTC. Residues: CASNLGTGQYEQYF. This sequence joins TRBV28 and TRBJ2-7; 9 bases fit TRBD1. Per the germline V gene, CDR1 is MDHEN and CDR2 is SYDVKM. The CDR3 has 14 amino acids. Trimming removed 7 bases from V and 4 bases from J; junction bases left unmatched: 8.

The J gene is TRBJ2-7, the V gene TRBV7-8; D not certain. Germline CDR1 SGHVS, CDR2 FQNEAQ. Trimming shortened V by 5 bases and J by 1 base, and 15 bases separated the two germline ends. The CDR3 contains 15 residues. The CDR3 DNA reads as TGTGCCAGCAGCCCGAGCAGTTCCGTTTCCTACGAGCAGTACGTC. This encodes CASSPSSSVSYEQYV.

This chain connects TRBV2 to TRBJ2-5; 10 bases line up with TRBD1. Germline values: CDR1 SNHLY, CDR2 FYNNEI. This CDR3 contains 15 residues. Germline trimming cut 3 bases from V and 5 bases from J; bases unmatched to any gene: 6. DNA of the CDR3: TGTGCCAGCAGTGAGGGACAGGGGCCGTGGGAGACCCAGTACTTC. Residues: CASSEGQGPWETQYF.

CDR3 sequence: CASSLGSGQGANTIYF. The CDR3 nucleotides read TGTGCCAGCAGCTTAGGATCGGGACAGGGGGCGAACACCATATATTTT. The rearrangement uses TRBV7-8 and TRBJ1-3; the match to TRBD1 covers 12 bases. The CDR3 sequence is 16 residues long. Germline-derived CDR1 and CDR2 are SGHVS and FQNEAQ. Trimming at V came to 1 base and at J to 7 bases, leaving 5 bases not matched to a gene.

This chain joins TRBV27 and TRBJ1-4; maybe TRBD1 (6 bases). Germline-derived CDR1 and CDR2 are MNHEY and SMNVEV (reference sequence). V was shortened by 6 bases and J by 4 bases, with 9 bases between the two germline ends. The CDR3 extends over 13 amino acids. For the CDR3, the DNA is TGTGCCAGCAGGGACAGCCTTAATGAAAAACTGTTTTTT. Translation: CASRDSLNEKLFF.

This clonotype was seen more than once but under ten times. J is TRBJ1-5 and V is TRBV3-1, with D unclear. Germline values: CDR1 LGHDT, CDR2 YNNKEL (reference sequence). This CDR3 spans 15 amino acids. The V gene lost 8 bases and the J gene lost 5 bases, with 19 bases spanning the gap. The CDR3 coding sequence is TGTGCCAGCTTTGCTGGAGGACGAATGGATCAGCCCCAGCATTTT. Its protein product is CASFAGGRMDQPQHF. Full variable domain (remainder filled in from reference TRBV3-1 and TRBJ1-5): DTAVSQTPKYLVTQMGNDKSIKCEQNLGHDTMYWYKQDSKKFLKIMFSYNNKELIINETVPNRFSPKSPDKAHLNLHINSLELGDSAVYFCASFAGGRMDQPQHFGDGTRLSIL.